The rows below give T cell receptor beta chains drawn from one sample of a study of shared clonotypes between healthy human individuals. The assay was immunoSEQ multiplex PCR, and TCRdb's table has in-frame clones only and misses some. Among approximately 470,000 clones listed, roughly 80% were seen once. Sequences were obtained from PBMCs. The origin of the receptors is a middle-aged woman in good health. Some clones in this sample may be carry-over from other donors' samples. Both conserved end residues are part of each CDR3. D genes are given only for firm matches. Rows may omit the clone size; those that give it use once, few, many or a size class.

.	TRBV2	TRBJ1-6	.	CASTEGGARSPLHF	TGTGCCAGCACCGAGGGGGGGGCTCGTTCACCCCTCCACTTT
.	TRBV5-4	TRBJ2-5	.	CASSSAGGETQYF	TGTGCCAGCAGCTCGGCTGGGGGAGAGACCCAGTACTTC
.	TRBV4-3	TRBJ2-1	.	CASSLQAGDYNEQFF	TGCGCCAGCAGCCTTCAAGCCGGCGATTACAATGAGCAGTTCTTC
.	TRBV6-6	TRBJ2-6	.	CASRGGSGANVLTF	TGTGCCAGCAGGGGGGGATCTGGGGCCAACGTCCTGACTTTC
many	TRBV27	TRBJ1-1	.	CASSYSRGSIMNTEAFF	TGTGCCAGCAGTTATAGTAGGGGATCGATTATGAACACTGAAGCTTTCTTT
.	TRBV5-3	TRBJ1-5	.	CASSQGDGQPQHF	TGTGCCAGCAGCCAAGGGGACGGTCAGCCCCAGCATTTT
many	TRBV7-2	TRBJ1-1	.	CASSFAPQGTEAFF	TGTGCCAGCAGCTTTGCCCCACAGGGCACTGAAGCTTTCTTT
.	TRBV23-1	TRBJ2-5	TRBD1	CASSHPAGTGTQETQYF	TGCGCCAGCAGTCACCCCGCCGGGACAGGGACCCAAGAGACCCAGTACTTC
.	TRBV7-8	TRBJ2-7	TRBD2	CASSLELAGGSYEQYF	TGTGCCAGCAGCTTAGAACTAGCGGGAGGATCCTACGAGCAGTACTTC
few	TRBV28	TRBJ1-2	.	CASSLQNQEGGYTF	TGTGCCAGCAGTCTCCAAAATCAGGAGGGTGGCTACACCTTC
once	TRBV4-1	TRBJ2-5	TRBD2	CASSVAGGPGEETQYF	TGCGCCAGCAGCGTAGCGGGAGGGCCGGGGGAAGAGACCCAGTACTTC
.	TRBV27	TRBJ1-5	.	CASSLRAGINQPQHF	TGTGCCAGCAGTTTAAGGGCGGGAATCAATCAGCCCCAGCATTTT
.	TRBV21-1	TRBJ2-7	.	CASSKKGTSGRGGEQYF	TGTGCCAGCAGCAAGAAGGGAACTAGCGGGAGGGGCGGCGAGCAGTACTTC
.	TRBV7-2	TRBJ2-7	.	CASSPPHTYEQYF	TGTGCCAGCAGCCCACCCCACACCTACGAGCAGTACTTC
.	TRBV10-3	TRBJ2-1	TRBD2	CAIMASGDYNEQFF	TGTGCCATCATGGCTAGCGGAGACTACAATGAGCAGTTCTTC
.	TRBV19	TRBJ2-3	.	CASTHGWYF	TGTGCCAGTACTCATGGCTGGTATTTT
.	TRBV9	TRBJ1-1	TRBD1	CASSVVAGTGNTEAFF	TGTGCCAGCAGCGTAGTAGCCGGGACAGGGAACACTGAAGCTTTCTTT
.	TRBV14	TRBJ1-1	.	CASSQLGQNVEAFF	TGTGCCAGCAGCCAACTAGGACAGAACGTTGAAGCTTTCTTT
.	TRBV7-6	TRBJ1-3	.	CASSSRPLGGNTIYF	TGTGCCAGCAGCTCCAGGCCCCTAGGGGGAAACACCATATATTTT
once	TRBV28	TRBJ2-7	TRBD1	CASRGTDLSYEQYF	TGTGCCAGCAGGGGGACAGACCTTTCCTACGAGCAGTACTTC
.	TRBV5-1	TRBJ2-3	.	CASSLASGFGTDTQYF	TGCGCCAGCAGCTTGGCCTCGGGTTTCGGCACAGATACGCAGTATTTT
few	TRBV7-9	TRBJ2-3	.	CASSLGTISTDTQYF	TGTGCCAGCAGCTTGGGGACCATTAGCACAGATACGCAGTATTTT
.	TRBV7-3	TRBJ2-5	.	CASSLNGAMWETQYF	TGTGCCAGCAGCTTAAACGGGGCGATGTGGGAGACCCAGTACTTC
.	TRBV4-3	TRBJ2-3	.	CASKGLNTDTQYF	TGCGCCAGCAAGGGGCTAAACACAGATACGCAGTATTTT
.	TRBV7-3	TRBJ2-1	TRBD2	CASGEGNWEQFF	TGTGCCAGCGGGGAGGGGAATTGGGAGCAGTTCTTC
.	TRBV18	TRBJ1-4	.	CASSAARGTNEKLFF	TGTGCCAGCTCGGCGGCCCGTGGGACTAATGAAAAACTGTTTTTT
.	TRBV7-9	TRBJ1-4	.	CASSPGATNEKLFF	TGTGCCAGCAGCCCTGGGGCGACTAATGAAAAACTGTTTTTT
.	TRBV4-3	TRBJ2-7	.	CASSQDPKYEQYF	TGCGCCAGCAGCCAAGATCCAAAATACGAGCAGTACTTC
.	TRBV2	TRBJ2-7	TRBD2	CASTAGGPYEQYF	TGTGCCAGCACGGCGGGAGGGCCGTACGAGCAGTACTTC
.	TRBV5-1	TRBJ2-7	TRBD1	CASSSQTGWYEQYF	TGCGCCAGCAGTTCCCAGACAGGGTGGTACGAGCAGTACTTC